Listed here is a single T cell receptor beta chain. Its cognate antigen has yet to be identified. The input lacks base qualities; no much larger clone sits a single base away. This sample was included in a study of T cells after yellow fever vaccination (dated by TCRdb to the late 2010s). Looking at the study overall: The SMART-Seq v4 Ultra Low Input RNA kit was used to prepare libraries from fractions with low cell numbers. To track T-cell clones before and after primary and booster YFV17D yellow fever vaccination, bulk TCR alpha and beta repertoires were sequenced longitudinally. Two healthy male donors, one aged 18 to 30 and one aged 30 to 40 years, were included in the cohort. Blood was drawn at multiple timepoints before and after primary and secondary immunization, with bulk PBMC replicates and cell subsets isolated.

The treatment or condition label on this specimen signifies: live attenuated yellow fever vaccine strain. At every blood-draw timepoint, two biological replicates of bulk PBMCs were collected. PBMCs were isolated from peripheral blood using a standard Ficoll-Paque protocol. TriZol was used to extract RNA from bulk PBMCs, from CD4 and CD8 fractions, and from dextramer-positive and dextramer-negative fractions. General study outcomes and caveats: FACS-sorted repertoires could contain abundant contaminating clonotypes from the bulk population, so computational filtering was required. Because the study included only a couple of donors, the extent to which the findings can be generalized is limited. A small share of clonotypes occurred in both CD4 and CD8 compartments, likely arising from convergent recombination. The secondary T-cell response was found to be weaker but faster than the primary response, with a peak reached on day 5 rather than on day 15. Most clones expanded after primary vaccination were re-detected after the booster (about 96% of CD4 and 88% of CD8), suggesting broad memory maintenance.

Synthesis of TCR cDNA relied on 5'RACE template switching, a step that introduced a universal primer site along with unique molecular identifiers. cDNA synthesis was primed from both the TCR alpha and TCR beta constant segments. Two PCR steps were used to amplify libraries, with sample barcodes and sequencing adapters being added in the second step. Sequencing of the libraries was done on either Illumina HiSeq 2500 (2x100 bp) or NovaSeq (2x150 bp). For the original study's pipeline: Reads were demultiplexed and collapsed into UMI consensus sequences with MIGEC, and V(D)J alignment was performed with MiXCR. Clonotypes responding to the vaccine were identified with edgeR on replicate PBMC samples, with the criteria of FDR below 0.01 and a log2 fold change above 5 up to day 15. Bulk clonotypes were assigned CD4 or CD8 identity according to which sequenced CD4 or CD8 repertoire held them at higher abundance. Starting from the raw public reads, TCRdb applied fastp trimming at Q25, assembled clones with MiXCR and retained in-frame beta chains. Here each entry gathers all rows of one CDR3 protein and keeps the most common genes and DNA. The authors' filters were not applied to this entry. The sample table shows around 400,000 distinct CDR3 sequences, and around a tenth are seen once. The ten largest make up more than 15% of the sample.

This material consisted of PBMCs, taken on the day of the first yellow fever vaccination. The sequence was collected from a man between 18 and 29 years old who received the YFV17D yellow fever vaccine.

This receptor carries the CDR3 CASSPAGGITQYF. In nucleotide form, the sequence is TGTGCCAGCTCACCAGCGGGGGGAATCACGCAGTATTTT. The chain links TRBV18 with TRBJ2-3; a stretch of 8 junction bases matches TRBD2. After removal of 2 bases from V and 9 bases from J, the junction retains 4 bases not matched to a gene. Sequences KGHSH (CDR1) and LQKENI (CDR2) are obtained from the germline V gene. From its cysteine to its phenylalanine, the CDR3 spans 13 amino acids. Only the CDR3 DNA is retained, 39 bases long and in frame from the first base.